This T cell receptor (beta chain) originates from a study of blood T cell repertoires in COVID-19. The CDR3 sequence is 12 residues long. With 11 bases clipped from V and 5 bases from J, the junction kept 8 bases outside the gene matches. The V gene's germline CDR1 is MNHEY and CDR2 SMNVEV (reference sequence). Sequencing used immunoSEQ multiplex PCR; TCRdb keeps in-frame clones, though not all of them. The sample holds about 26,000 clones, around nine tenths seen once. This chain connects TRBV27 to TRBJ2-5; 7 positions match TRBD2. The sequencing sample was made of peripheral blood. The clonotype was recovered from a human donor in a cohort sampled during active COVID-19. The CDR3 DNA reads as TGTGCCGAGGGGTCGCGGGGGGAGACCCAGTACTTC. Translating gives CAEGSRGETQYF.